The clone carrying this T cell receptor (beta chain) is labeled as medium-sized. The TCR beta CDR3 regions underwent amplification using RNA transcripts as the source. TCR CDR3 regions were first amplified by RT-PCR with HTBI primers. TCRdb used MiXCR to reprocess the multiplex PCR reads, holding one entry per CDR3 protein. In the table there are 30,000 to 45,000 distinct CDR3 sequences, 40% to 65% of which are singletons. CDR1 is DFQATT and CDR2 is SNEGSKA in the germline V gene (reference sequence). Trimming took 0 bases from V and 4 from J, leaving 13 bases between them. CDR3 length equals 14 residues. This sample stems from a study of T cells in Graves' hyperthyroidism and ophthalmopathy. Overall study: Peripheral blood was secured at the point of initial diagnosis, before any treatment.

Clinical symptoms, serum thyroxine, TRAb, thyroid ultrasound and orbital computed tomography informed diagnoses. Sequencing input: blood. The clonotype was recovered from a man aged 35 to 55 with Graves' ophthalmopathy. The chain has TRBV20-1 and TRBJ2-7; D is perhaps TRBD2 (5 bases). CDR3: CSARDGWGDYEQYF. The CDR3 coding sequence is TGCAGTGCTAGAGATGGTTGGGGAGATTACGAGCAGTACTTC.